This T cell receptor beta chain is drawn from a study of CD8 T cells in Susac syndrome. V was trimmed by 3 bases and J by 0 bases, leaving 9 bases between them. CDR3 length: 15 residues. Germline-derived CDR1 and CDR2 are KGHSH and LQKENI. Random hexamers served to reverse transcribe roughly 0.5 to 1 ug RNA. The immunoSEQ assay covered 54 Vbeta and 13 Jbeta segments for CDR3. A single record per CDR3 protein comes from TCRdb applying MiXCR to the immunoSEQ multiplex PCR reads. The sample contains 100,000 to 150,000 distinct CDR3 sequences, 90% to 95% of which appear only once. The chain links TRBV18 to TRBJ1-3; D gene uncertain. The sequence derives from a human donor in good health. Sequenced sample: CD4+ T cells from PBMCs. CDR3 sequence: CASSPQETSGNTIYF. The CDR3 region has the DNA TGTGCCAGCTCACCCCAGGAGACCTCTGGAAACACCATATATTTT.